These T cell receptor beta chains were read from a single sample in a study of T-cell memory formation after mild COVID-19. Each CDR3 protein is one row after TCRdb ran MiXCR on the 5' RACE reads. The profile shows 400,000 to 500,000 distinct CDR3 sequences, 20% of them singletons. The sample comprised PBMCs or a T cell subset sorted from them (not recorded which). The source of these receptors is an adult woman who had mild COVID-19 (a few samples of this study predate the infection). Cell type and time point are not known. Both conserved end residues are part of each CDR3. The order of the fields is D gene, clone size, V gene, CDR3 length, J gene, CDR3 protein, CDR3 DNA. D genes are given only for firm matches. The size field is filled for only some rows; it gives once, few, many or a size class.

D gene: NA
clone size: NA
V gene: TRBV20-1
CDR3 length: 14
J gene: TRBJ2-4
CDR3 protein: CSARDDGAKNIQYF
CDR3 DNA: TGCAGTGCACGGGACGACGGAGCCAAAAACATTCAGTACTTC

D gene: NA
clone size: NA
V gene: TRBV6-5
CDR3 length: 14
J gene: TRBJ1-4
CDR3 protein: CASSYGRPNEKLFF
CDR3 DNA: TGTGCCAGCAGTTACGGCCGCCCTAATGAAAAACTGTTTTTT

D gene: TRBD1
clone size: NA
V gene: TRBV6-5
CDR3 length: 17
J gene: TRBJ1-4
CDR3 protein: CASSYFRDRPVREKLFF
CDR3 DNA: TGTGCCAGCAGTTACTTCCGGGACAGGCCTGTACGTGAAAAACTGTTTTTT

D gene: NA
clone size: NA
V gene: TRBV7-6
CDR3 length: 17
J gene: TRBJ2-7
CDR3 protein: CASSLGGVGLFSYEQYF
CDR3 DNA: TGTGCCAGCAGCCTTGGGGGAGTCGGGTTGTTTAGCTACGAGCAGTACTTC

D gene: NA
clone size: NA
V gene: TRBV12-3/TRBV12-4
CDR3 length: 12
J gene: TRBJ1-4
CDR3 protein: CASSLAGHELFF
CDR3 DNA: TGTGCCAGCAGTTTAGCGGGCCACGAACTGTTTTTT

D gene: TRBD2
clone size: NA
V gene: TRBV18
CDR3 length: 14
J gene: TRBJ2-7
CDR3 protein: CASSPGAGVNEQYF
CDR3 DNA: TGTGCCAGCTCACCCGGAGCGGGAGTCAACGAGCAGTACTTC

D gene: NA
clone size: NA
V gene: TRBV7-9
CDR3 length: 15
J gene: TRBJ1-4
CDR3 protein: CASSTRSDINEKLFF
CDR3 DNA: TGTGCCAGCAGCACCCGGTCCGATATTAATGAAAAACTGTTTTTT

D gene: NA
clone size: few
V gene: TRBV3-1
CDR3 length: 16
J gene: TRBJ1-3
CDR3 protein: CASSQDWVLSGNTIYF
CDR3 DNA: TGTGCCAGCAGCCAAGACTGGGTTCTCTCTGGAAACACCATATATTTT

D gene: NA
clone size: many
V gene: TRBV7-3
CDR3 length: 14
J gene: TRBJ1-1
CDR3 protein: CASSLTGASTEAFF
CDR3 DNA: TGTGCCAGCAGCTTGACGGGAGCTTCCACTGAAGCTTTCTTT

D gene: NA
clone size: NA
V gene: TRBV6-2/TRBV6-3
CDR3 length: 13
J gene: TRBJ2-2
CDR3 protein: CAITPRVSGELFF
CDR3 DNA: TGTGCCATAACACCGCGGGTCTCCGGGGAGCTGTTTTTT

D gene: NA
clone size: NA
V gene: TRBV11-2
CDR3 length: 17
J gene: TRBJ1-1
CDR3 protein: CASSSARTPRWNTEAFF
CDR3 DNA: TGTGCCAGCAGCTCTGCCAGAACTCCAAGATGGAACACTGAAGCTTTCTTT

D gene: TRBD2
clone size: NA
V gene: TRBV5-1
CDR3 length: 16
J gene: TRBJ2-1
CDR3 protein: CASSLGFGRAGNEQFF
CDR3 DNA: TGCGCCAGCAGCTTGGGTTTCGGGAGGGCCGGCAATGAGCAGTTCTTC

D gene: NA
clone size: once
V gene: TRBV20-1
CDR3 length: 14
J gene: TRBJ2-5
CDR3 protein: CSARLGASQETQYF
CDR3 DNA: TGCAGTGCTCGGCTGGGAGCGTCCCAAGAGACCCAGTACTTC

D gene: TRBD2
clone size: NA
V gene: TRBV12-3/TRBV12-4
CDR3 length: 15
J gene: TRBJ2-1
CDR3 protein: CASSFGGLLDNEQFF
CDR3 DNA: TGTGCCAGCAGTTTCGGGGGACTACTCGACAATGAGCAGTTCTTC

D gene: NA
clone size: once
V gene: TRBV7-9
CDR3 length: 15
J gene: TRBJ1-4
CDR3 protein: CASTGWPATNEKLFF
CDR3 DNA: TGTGCCAGCACCGGATGGCCAGCAACTAATGAAAAACTGTTTTTT

D gene: NA
clone size: NA
V gene: TRBV29-1
CDR3 length: 12
J gene: TRBJ2-7
CDR3 protein: CSVSRERGEQYF
CDR3 DNA: TGCAGCGTCTCCAGGGAGCGTGGGGAGCAGTACTTC

D gene: TRBD1
clone size: NA
V gene: TRBV2
CDR3 length: 15
J gene: TRBJ2-1
CDR3 protein: CASNAIGTGRNEQFF
CDR3 DNA: TGTGCCAGCAACGCTATCGGGACAGGCCGCAATGAGCAGTTCTTC

D gene: NA
clone size: NA
V gene: TRBV28
CDR3 length: 17
J gene: TRBJ2-6
CDR3 protein: CASSPGPSPSGANVLTF
CDR3 DNA: TGTGCCAGCAGCCCGGGACCATCCCCCTCTGGGGCCAACGTCCTGACTTTC

D gene: TRBD1
clone size: NA
V gene: TRBV29-1
CDR3 length: 13
J gene: TRBJ1-2
CDR3 protein: CSVEGGQGDGYTF
CDR3 DNA: TGCAGCGTTGAGGGGGGACAGGGTGATGGCTACACCTTC

D gene: NA
clone size: NA
V gene: TRBV12-3/TRBV12-4
CDR3 length: 14
J gene: TRBJ1-6
CDR3 protein: CASSGGQYRSPLHF
CDR3 DNA: TGTGCCAGCAGCGGCGGTCAATACCGTTCACCCCTCCACTTT

D gene: NA
clone size: many
V gene: TRBV12-3/TRBV12-4
CDR3 length: 13
J gene: TRBJ1-4
CDR3 protein: CASSLGGREKLFF
CDR3 DNA: TGTGCCAGCAGTTTGGGGGGAAGAGAAAAACTGTTTTTT

D gene: NA
clone size: NA
V gene: TRBV6-5
CDR3 length: 14
J gene: TRBJ1-5
CDR3 protein: CASSYSGLNQPQHF
CDR3 DNA: TGTGCCAGCAGTTACTCTGGCCTCAATCAGCCCCAGCATTTT

D gene: NA
clone size: NA
V gene: TRBV9
CDR3 length: 13
J gene: TRBJ2-1
CDR3 protein: CASSVGRVNEQFF
CDR3 DNA: TGTGCCAGCAGCGTAGGTAGGGTGAATGAGCAGTTCTTC

D gene: NA
clone size: NA
V gene: TRBV5-1
CDR3 length: 13
J gene: TRBJ2-2
CDR3 protein: CASSLGLLSQLFF
CDR3 DNA: TGCGCCAGCAGCTTGGGACTCCTCTCGCAGCTGTTTTTT